What follows are 32 T cell receptor beta chains derived from one specimen sequenced in a study of T cell changes during pregnancy in multiple sclerosis (dated by TCRdb to the late 2010s). The library came from the immunoSEQ multiplex PCR assay. TCRdb took over this immuneACCESS table, retaining in-frame rearrangements with V and J assigned. Such tables are incomplete; in checked studies, under half of the missing clones stem from an unresolved V gene, and the remainder is unexplained. The sample table holds 19,000 or so clones, of which approximately 88% were seen once. The ten top clones hold over 9.5% of the sample. The specimen was CD8+ T cells from peripheral blood mononuclear cells, collected after pregnancy. These TCRs come from a female donor in good health, enrolled as a control in a pregnancy study.

The chain is built from TRBV7-9 and TRBJ2-1; D gene unclear. Trimming took off 2 bases at V and 0 bases at J, with 5 bases between the two ends. CDR3 length equals 14 residues. CDR1 is SEHNR, CDR2 FQNEAQ, per germline (reference sequence). The CDR3 region is CASSLTSSYNEQFF. The CDR3 bases are TGTGCCAGCAGCTTAACGAGCTCCTACAATGAGCAGTTCTTC.

The chain couples TRBV2 to TRBJ2-1; tentatively, D is TRBD2 (5 bases). This CDR3 region has 14 residues. Germline assignment: CDR1 SNHLY and CDR2 FYNNEI. Trimming took off 8 bases at V and 3 bases at J, with 14 bases between the two ends. Here the CDR3 DNA reads TGTGCCAGCGTTTCTAGCCCCATCTACAATGAGCAGTTCTTC. It specifies CASVSSPIYNEQFF.

This chain connects TRBV9 to TRBJ1-2, with D possibly TRBD1 on 5 matching bases. Trimming took 0 bases from V and 8 from J, leaving 14 bases between them. The CDR3 spans 14 residues. Per germline, CDR1 SGDLS and CDR2 YYNGEE. The CDR3 sequence is CASSVAPPWGGYTF. The CDR3 DNA follows: TGTGCCAGCAGCGTAGCCCCACCCTGGGGCGGCTACACCTTC.

This clone was detected only once. The rearrangement links TRBV12-5 to TRBJ1-2; D is possibly TRBD1 (6 bases). The CDR3 is made up of 14 amino acids. The germline V gene encodes CDR1 LGHNT and CDR2 FRNRAP. V lost 5 bases to trimming and J lost 7 bases, with 17 bases between them. The CDR3 reads CASGLGQSGGGYTF. As DNA, the CDR3 is TGTGCTAGTGGTCTCGGACAGTCCGGCGGTGGCTACACCTTC. Looking up the rest from reference TRBV12-5 and TRBJ1-2 gives the full variable domain: DARVTQTPRHKVTEMGQEVTMRCQPILGHNTVFWYRQTMMQGLELLAYFRNRAPLDDSGMPKDRFSAEMPDATLATLKIQPSEPRDSAVYFCASGLGQSGGGYTFGSGTRLTVV.

The chain is built from TRBV29-1 and TRBJ1-4; 7 bases map to TRBD1. Losses at the gene ends were 2 bases for V and 6 bases for J; bases not matched to a gene: 6. There are 14 residues in the CDR3. The germline V gene encodes CDR1 SQVTM and CDR2 ANQGSEA. The CDR3 loop is CSVELDREDEKLFF. The CDR3 DNA reads as TGCAGCGTTGAACTCGACAGGGAGGATGAAAAACTGTTTTTT.

This chain uses TRBV6-1 with TRBJ2-1, with 7 bases aligning to TRBD1. The CDR3 has 15 residues. Germline V gene sequence: CDR1 MNHNS, CDR2 SASEGT. Trimming removed 1 base from V and 3 bases from J; junction bases left unmatched: 3. CDR3 loop: CASSEESGGYNEQFF. For the CDR3, the DNA is TGTGCCAGCAGTGAAGAGTCAGGGGGCTACAATGAGCAGTTCTTC.

A few counts support this clone. The chain recombines TRBV9 with TRBJ2-2; D is ambiguous. Looked up from germline, CDR1 is SGDLS and CDR2 is YYNGEE. The CDR3 covers 14 residues. V was trimmed by 0 bases and J by 4 bases, leaving 7 bases between them. This CDR3 is CASSVATPTGELFF. In DNA, the CDR3 is TGTGCCAGCAGCGTAGCGACTCCCACCGGGGAGCTGTTTTTT.

The V gene is TRBV7-9, the J gene TRBJ2-7, with D perhaps TRBD1 (6 bases). From germline, CDR1 is SEHNR and CDR2 FQNEAQ (reference sequence). Trimming left V 5 bases short and J 2 bases short, with 16 bases between. The CDR3 is made up of 15 amino acids. CDR3 bases: TGTGCCAGCAGCCCCTTGGGGGCCCTAACCTACGAGCAGTACTTC. This gives the protein CASSPLGALTYEQYF.

The chain employs TRBV19 and TRBJ1-1; D might be TRBD1 (5 bases). From germline, CDR1 is LNHDA and CDR2 SQIVND (reference sequence). This CDR3 has 12 residues. Trimming removed 3 bases from V and 8 bases from J, with 10 bases in between. The CDR3 sequence is CASSIGTLEAFF. The CDR3 coding sequence is TGTGCCAGTAGTATCGGGACTCTAGAAGCTTTCTTT.

In this sample, this clone turned up once. The chain is built from TRBV7-8 and TRBJ1-2, with D perhaps TRBD1 (6 bases). Germline CDR1 SGHVS, CDR2 FQNEAQ. The V gene lost 4 bases and the J gene lost 0 bases, with 15 bases spanning the gap. The CDR3 totals 16 residues. CDR3 sequence (DNA): TGTGCCAGCAGCTCGTTCCGGGACACTGCTAACTATGGCTACACCTTC. It encodes CASSSFRDTANYGYTF.

J is TRBJ2-1 and V is TRBV6-4; possible D gene TRBD2, 5 bases. The CDR3 consists of 13 residues. V shed 4 bases and J shed 5 bases, with 9 bases lying between them. In germline, CDR1 is MRHNA, CDR2 SNTAGT. The CDR3 loop is CASSGTEDNEQFF. CDR3 DNA sequence: TGTGCCAGCAGTGGCACGGAGGACAATGAGCAGTTCTTC.

V and J are TRBV29-1 and TRBJ2-5; 9 bases match TRBD1. The last part of the DNA fits TRBJ2-7 better; the J call may be wrong. Germline V CDR1 and CDR2: SQVTM, ANQGSEA. The CDR3 sequence is 12 residues long. The DNA of the CDR3 is TGCAGCGTCGGGACAGGGTACTACGAGCAGTACTTC. Translated, it gives CSVGTGYYEQYF.

The chain links TRBV7-9 to TRBJ2-1; the D is unclear. In germline, CDR1 is SEHNR, CDR2 FQNEAQ (reference sequence). V was pared by 5 bases and J by 5 bases, with 4 bases between. CDR3 length: 11 amino acids. The chain's CDR3 is CASSPDNEQFF. The CDR3 region has the DNA TGTGCCAGCAGCCCAGACAATGAGCAGTTCTTC.

CDR3 bases: TGTGCCAGTAGTCCCCGGGGAGGGGTCACTGAAGCTTTCTTT. Encoded protein: CASSPRGGVTEAFF. The rearrangement links TRBV19 to TRBJ1-1; D possibly corresponds to TRBD1 (5 bases). V shed 5 bases and J shed 4 bases, with 14 bases lying between them. Germline loops: CDR1 LNHDA, CDR2 SQIVND (reference sequence). The CDR3 runs 14 residues.

Details on this clone: Relative to the germline gene, one junction end is altered; a read error may explain this. This chain joins TRBV4-1 and TRBJ1-2; no definite D call. CDR1 is MGHRA and CDR2 is YSYEKL in the germline V gene. This CDR3 has 14 residues. CDR3 sequence reads: CTSSQGPLIDGYTF. The CDR3, as DNA: TGCACCAGCAGCCAAGGGCCGTTAATCGATGGCTACACCTTC.

The rearrangement joins TRBV27 to TRBJ1-5; TRBD1 is a possible D gene (5 bases). CDR3 length equals 14 residues. The germline V gene has CDR1 MNHEY and CDR2 SMNVEV (reference sequence). The V end lost 3 bases, the J end lost 0 bases, and 6 bases lay between the germline ends. CDR3 bases: TGTGCCAGCAGTTTTAGGGGTAGCAATCAGCCCCAGCATTTT. It codes for CASSFRGSNQPQHF.

The rearrangement uses TRBV7-9 and TRBJ2-7; D remains ambiguous. Per germline, CDR1 SEHNR and CDR2 FQNEAQ (reference sequence). V lost 9 bases to trimming and J lost 3 bases, with 18 bases between them. The CDR3 runs to 14 residues. CDR3 region: CASLENDGRYEQYF. The DNA for the CDR3 is TGTGCCAGTCTTGAAAACGATGGCCGCTACGAGCAGTACTTC.

V gene TRBV7-9 combines with J gene TRBJ1-1; no definite D call. V dropped 6 bases and J dropped 2 bases, with 7 bases sitting between them. Germline V gene data show CDR1 as SEHNR and CDR2 as FQNEAQ (reference sequence). CDR3 length: 12 amino acids. The CDR3 DNA follows: TGTGCCAGCAGGGGCATCAACACTGAAGCTTTCTTT. Its protein product is CASRGINTEAFF.

This chain connects TRBV28 to TRBJ2-2; 9 bases agree with TRBD1. CDR3 size: 16 residues. CDR1 and CDR2 from the germline V gene are MDHEN and SYDVKM. J gave up 0 bases and V 5 bases, and 4 bases lay outside the gene matches. CDR3 DNA: TGTGCCAGCAGTGCCCGACAGGGGGCGAACACCGGGGAGCTGTTTTTT. It specifies CASSARQGANTGELFF.

The chain couples TRBV29-1 to TRBJ2-7, with D possibly being TRBD1 (6 bases). Per the germline V gene, CDR1 is SQVTM and CDR2 is ANQGSEA. The CDR3 is 11 residues long. Deletions cut 7 bases from V and 3 bases from J, with 10 bases between. The DNA for the CDR3 is TGCAGCGCACAACAGGGCTACGAGCAGTACTTC. Protein sequence: CSAQQGYEQYF.

A few counts support this clone. V usage is TRBV30 and J usage is TRBJ1-3; D is undetermined. From germline, CDR1 is GTSNPN and CDR2 SVGIG (reference sequence). With 2 bases removed from V and 4 bases from J, the gap between germline ends came to 15 bases. The CDR3 runs to 15 residues. The CDR3 reads CAWSQTFEGGNTIYF. The CDR3 nucleotides are TGTGCCTGGAGTCAGACCTTTGAGGGCGGAAACACCATATATTTT.

About this clone: The junction departs from the called germline gene at one end, perhaps through a read error. The chain uses TRBV6-6 and TRBJ1-2, with D tentatively TRBD1 (5 bases). CDR1 is MNHNY and CDR2 is SVGAGI in the germline V gene (reference sequence). This CDR3 is built from 11 residues. CDR3 residues: CASRGSGTPAF. Here the CDR3 DNA reads TGTGCCAGCAGGGGCAGCGGGACGCCTGCCTTC.

The chain carries TRBV4-1 and TRBJ2-7; 9 nucleotides agree with TRBD2. The CDR3 totals 15 residues. Germline V gives CDR1 MGHRA, CDR2 YSYEKL. The junction had 2 bases not matched to a gene; V was cut back by 0 bases and J by 2 bases. This chain's CDR3 is CASSQEPSGAYEQYF. The CDR3 coding sequence is TGCGCCAGCAGCCAAGAACCTAGCGGGGCCTACGAGCAGTACTTC.

The V and J genes are TRBV15 and TRBJ1-1; TRBD1 agrees at 8 bases. The trim removed 3 bases at V and 11 bases at J, leaving 14 bases unmatched. Germline loops: CDR1 LNHNV, CDR2 YYDKDF (reference sequence). This CDR3 comprises 15 residues. The CDR3 DNA reads as TGTGCCACCAGCAGCCGGGACAGGTTAGGTTTTGGGGCTTTCTTT. Translating it yields CATSSRDRLGFGAFF.

The genes are TRBV19 and TRBJ1-1; D is perhaps TRBD1 (5 bases). This CDR3 has 14 amino acids. From germline, CDR1 is LNHDA and CDR2 SQIVND (reference sequence). V lost 5 bases, J lost 1 base, and 11 bases lay in between. CDR3 nucleotides: TGTGCCAGTAGTCTGGGGCGGGAGAACACTGAAGCTTTCTTT. It is translated as CASSLGRENTEAFF.

The chain uses TRBV9 and TRBJ2-1, with 9 bases identical to TRBD1. The germline gives CDR1 SGDLS, CDR2 YYNGEE. The CDR3 totals 16 residues. Germline trimming cut 0 bases from V and 7 bases from J; bases unmatched to any gene: 8. This CDR3 reads CASSVAKGQGLNEQFF. CDR3 nucleotide sequence: TGTGCCAGCAGCGTAGCGAAGGGACAGGGTTTGAATGAGCAGTTCTTC.

A few counts support this clone. J is TRBJ1-1 and V is TRBV29-1; D might be TRBD1 (6 bases). Germline CDR1 is SQVTM and CDR2 is ANQGSEA. This CDR3 is built from 12 residues. Trimming left V 7 bases short and J 4 bases short, with 13 bases between. The CDR3 sequence is CSGRDKGTEAFF. CDR3 in DNA: TGCAGCGGCCGGGACAAAGGCACTGAAGCTTTCTTT.

The J gene is TRBJ2-2, the V gene TRBV4-2; 11 bases match TRBD2. CDR3 length equals 16 residues. The germline CDR1 and CDR2 sequences are LGHNA and YNFKEQ. V was pared by 4 bases and J by 2 bases, with 3 bases of the junction left unmatched. DNA of the CDR3: TGTGCCAGCAGCCCGGGACTAGCGGACAACACCGGGGAGCTGTTTTTT. It encodes CASSPGLADNTGELFF.

The chain is built from TRBV6-1 and TRBJ1-4; the D gene is possibly TRBD1 (6 bases). Germline CDR1 and CDR2: MNHNS and SASEGT. Trimming stripped 5 bases from V and 1 base from J, with 11 bases between. This CDR3 is built from 15 residues. The CDR3: CASSSGVGTNEKLFF. CDR3 nucleotide sequence: TGTGCCAGCAGTTCAGGGGTTGGAACTAATGAAAAACTGTTTTTT.

The DNA for the CDR3 is TGTGCCAGCAGTTCAGGTACAACGCCCCAGCATTTT. Protein: CASSSGTTPQHF. This chain joins TRBV6-5 and TRBJ1-5; D is ambiguous. The CDR3 is 12 residues long. V gave up 4 bases and J gave up 9 bases, with 10 bases separating them. The V gene's germline CDR1 is MNHEY and CDR2 SVGAGI.

This clone is medium-sized (0.01 to 0.1%). The rearrangement links TRBV6-4 to TRBJ2-1; 7 bases agree with TRBD1. V lost 5 bases to trimming and J lost 4 bases; unmatched junction nucleotides: 5. This CDR3 has 14 amino acids. Germline V gives CDR1 MRHNA, CDR2 SNTAGT. CDR3 amino acids: CASSRDSEYNEQFF. CDR3 bases: TGTGCCAGCAGTCGGGACAGTGAGTACAATGAGCAGTTCTTC.

The table lists this clone with a count of one. The rearrangement links TRBV19 to TRBJ2-1; TRBD2 matches at 10 bases. The length of the CDR3 is 14 residues. CDR1 and CDR2 from the germline V gene are LNHDA and SQIVND (reference sequence). V lost 1 base to trimming and J lost 10 bases; unmatched junction nucleotides: 4. The CDR3, as DNA: TGTGCCAGTAGTATAGTAGCGGGGGGACGGGAGCAGTTCTTC. Its translation: CASSIVAGGREQFF. The whole variable domain, filled in from reference TRBV19 and TRBJ2-1, reads DGGITQSPKYLFRKEGQNVTLSCEQNLNHDAMYWYRQDPGQGLRLIYYSQIVNDFQKGDIAEGYSVSREKKESFPLTVTSAQKNPTAFYLCASSIVAGGREQFFGPGTRLTVL.